This is a list of T cell receptor beta chains from one sample in a study of cytomegalovirus exposure and HLA in healthy donors. The protocol was immunoSEQ multiplex PCR, while the TCRdb copy is restricted to in-frame clones and leaves out a portion. Among 150,000 to 200,000 clones listed, 78% were seen once. The sequencing sample was made of PBMCs. The receptors derive from a female donor in good health and CMV-seronegative. The CDR3 runs from the conserved cysteine through the conserved F or W. The D gene is left open where the match is weak. Only part of the rows carry a size: once, few, many, or a class if the clone is expanded.

V gene: TRBV19
clone size: .
J gene: TRBJ1-6
CDR3 length: 16
D gene: .
CDR3 DNA: TGTGCCAGTAGTACGGCAGGGAAAATGAGGAATTCACCCCTCCACTTT
CDR3 protein: CASSTAGKMRNSPLHF

V gene: TRBV5-1
clone size: .
J gene: TRBJ2-1
CDR3 length: 17
D gene: TRBD2
CDR3 DNA: TGCGCCAGCAGCTCAGAGCTAGCGGGGGGGCCGGACGATGAGCAGTTCTTC
CDR3 protein: CASSSELAGGPDDEQFF

V gene: TRBV13
clone size: .
J gene: TRBJ2-7
CDR3 length: 14
D gene: TRBD2
CDR3 DNA: TGTGCCAGCAGCTTAGATAGCGGGGGCCTCGAGCAGTACTTC
CDR3 protein: CASSLDSGGLEQYF

V gene: TRBV7-9
clone size: .
J gene: TRBJ2-7
CDR3 length: 15
D gene: .
CDR3 DNA: TGTTCCAGCAGCCACCCGGCTGGAGGGACCAACGAGCAGTACTTC
CDR3 protein: CSSSHPAGGTNEQYF

V gene: TRBV7-9
clone size: .
J gene: TRBJ2-3
CDR3 length: 17
D gene: .
CDR3 DNA: TGTGCCAGCAGCCGACACTCTGACCCCCCAAGGTTGGATACGCAGTATTTT
CDR3 protein: CASSRHSDPPRLDTQYF

V gene: TRBV4-2
clone size: .
J gene: TRBJ1-5
CDR3 length: 15
D gene: .
CDR3 DNA: TGTGCCAGCAGCCAAGACCCCAGGAGCAATCAGCCCCAGCATTTT
CDR3 protein: CASSQDPRSNQPQHF

V gene: TRBV6-5
clone size: few
J gene: TRBJ1-4
CDR3 length: 14
D gene: TRBD1
CDR3 DNA: TGTGCCAGCAGACGGACAGGGGGAAATGAAAAACTGTTTTTT
CDR3 protein: CASRRTGGNEKLFF

V gene: TRBV11-2
clone size: .
J gene: TRBJ1-3
CDR3 length: 16
D gene: TRBD1
CDR3 DNA: TGTGCCAGCAGCCAAATACAGGGGAGACCTGGAAACACCATATATTTT
CDR3 protein: CASSQIQGRPGNTIYF

V gene: TRBV6-1
clone size: .
J gene: TRBJ2-7
CDR3 length: 14
D gene: TRBD1
CDR3 DNA: TGTGCCAGCAGTGAGGGACAGGGGTTTTACGAGCAGTACTTC
CDR3 protein: CASSEGQGFYEQYF

V gene: TRBV4-1
clone size: .
J gene: TRBJ1-5
CDR3 length: 15
D gene: TRBD1
CDR3 DNA: TGCGCCAGCACCCAAGGGGGCATGCCAAATCAGCCCCAGCATTTT
CDR3 protein: CASTQGGMPNQPQHF

V gene: TRBV12-2
clone size: .
J gene: TRBJ1-3
CDR3 length: 15
D gene: .
CDR3 DNA: TGTGCAAGTCGCTTTAACAGGGGATCTGGAAACACCATATATTTT
CDR3 protein: CASRFNRGSGNTIYF

V gene: TRBV9
clone size: once
J gene: TRBJ1-3
CDR3 length: 13
D gene: .
CDR3 DNA: TGTGCCAGCAGCCCTCAGGACAGAAACACCATATATTTT
CDR3 protein: CASSPQDRNTIYF

V gene: TRBV28
clone size: .
J gene: TRBJ2-2
CDR3 length: 18
D gene: TRBD1
CDR3 DNA: TGTGCCAGCAGTTTAGCCGGGACAGGGGTTCCGGGCGCCGGGGAGCTGTTTTTT
CDR3 protein: CASSLAGTGVPGAGELFF

V gene: TRBV5-1
clone size: few
J gene: TRBJ2-1
CDR3 length: 14
D gene: .
CDR3 DNA: TGCGCCAGCAGCTTGACAAGCAGACTAGGGGTGCAGTTCTTC
CDR3 protein: CASSLTSRLGVQFF

V gene: TRBV2
clone size: .
J gene: TRBJ2-7
CDR3 length: 14
D gene: .
CDR3 DNA: TGTGCCAGCGTGGGGGGGCCAACCCCGGCCGAGCAGTACTTC
CDR3 protein: CASVGGPTPAEQYF

V gene: TRBV6-1
clone size: .
J gene: TRBJ1-5
CDR3 length: 9
D gene: .
CDR3 DNA: TGTGCCAGCAATCGAGGCGATACTTTT
CDR3 protein: CASNRGDTF

V gene: TRBV4-3
clone size: .
J gene: TRBJ2-2
CDR3 length: 14
D gene: .
CDR3 DNA: TGCGCCAGCAGCCAAACTAGAGGGTCCGGGGAGCTGTTTTTT
CDR3 protein: CASSQTRGSGELFF

V gene: TRBV28
clone size: .
J gene: TRBJ2-1
CDR3 length: 15
D gene: TRBD1
CDR3 DNA: TGTGCCAGCCCCCCCGGGCAGGGGGCATACAATGAGCAGTTCTTC
CDR3 protein: CASPPGQGAYNEQFF

V gene: TRBV14
clone size: few
J gene: TRBJ2-6
CDR3 length: 17
D gene: .
CDR3 DNA: TGTGCCAGCAGCTCACCGGGACTGCGCTCTGGGGCCAACGTCCTGACTTTC
CDR3 protein: CASSSPGLRSGANVLTF

V gene: TRBV11-3
clone size: .
J gene: TRBJ2-7
CDR3 length: 15
D gene: TRBD1
CDR3 DNA: TGTGCCAGCAGCTTACCGACAGGGTTTGGGGACGAGCAGTACTTC
CDR3 protein: CASSLPTGFGDEQYF

V gene: TRBV9
clone size: once
J gene: TRBJ2-2
CDR3 length: 16
D gene: TRBD2
CDR3 DNA: TGTGCCAGCAGTCCCGGGGGGGTCGGGAACACCGGGGAGCTGTTTTTT
CDR3 protein: CASSPGGVGNTGELFF

V gene: TRBV11-3
clone size: .
J gene: TRBJ2-3
CDR3 length: 14
D gene: TRBD1
CDR3 DNA: TGTGCCAGCAGCTTGAGGGACAGTGGAGATACGCAGTATTTT
CDR3 protein: CASSLRDSGDTQYF